A single sample is the source of the 26 T cell receptor beta chains below, sequenced in a study of T cell clonality in common variable immunodeficiency. Sequencing used immunoSEQ multiplex PCR; TCRdb keeps in-frame clones, though not all of them. The sample holds tens of thousands of clones, and no clone turns up only once. Sequences were obtained from peripheral blood mononuclear cells. The receptors derive from a person aged 18 to 75 in good health.

The sample holds many counts of this clone. With the read ending 3 residues before the CDR3 end, the germline J gene is used to fill in that end. The V gene is TRBV9, the J gene TRBJ2-3; no clear D. The CDR3 spans 15 residues. CDR1 and CDR2 from the germline V gene are SGDLS and YYNGEE. Between the trimmed V and J ends, which lost 0 bases and 1 base, there was a span of 9 bases. Here the CDR3 reads CASSVDYSGTDTQYF. CDR3 bases read: TGTGCCAGCAGCGTAGATTACTCGGGCACAGATACG.

This clone was counted between two and nine times. The CDR3 goes on 3 residues after the read ends, and that part is filled in from the germline J gene. V and J are TRBV30 and TRBJ1-5; 7 bases match TRBD1. Germline V gene sequence: CDR1 GTSNPN, CDR2 SVGIG (reference sequence). The CDR3 covers 16 residues. J lost 0 bases, V lost 2 bases, and 7 bases had no gene match. CDR3 DNA, as far as it was read: TGTGCCTGGAGTACCCGGACAGGTCATAGCAATCAGCCC. Amino acids: CAWSTRTGHSNQP. The whole CDR3 is CAWSTRTGHSNQPQHF.

This clone came up many times. The CDR3 loop reads CASSEKRTGGGGYTF. The part of the CDR3 DNA that was read is TGTGCCAGCAGTGAAAAAAGGACAGGGGGCGGTGGC. J is TRBJ1-2 and V is TRBV6-1; 11 bases line up with TRBD1. Read sequence stops 3 residues before the CDR3 end, and the germline J gene provides the missing end. Trimming at V came to 2 bases and at J to 7 bases, leaving 6 bases not matched to a gene. The germline CDR1 and CDR2 sequences are MNHNS and SASEGT. The CDR3 is 15 amino acids.

The sample holds a few counts of this clone. The junction departs from germline at one end; a sequencing error may be responsible. The missing CDR3 end, 3 residues past where the read stops, is filled in from the germline J gene. In the same sample, other DNA sequences code for this CDR3. This chain uses TRBV5-1 with TRBJ1-3; maybe TRBD1 (5 bases). The CDR3 is made up of 16 amino acids. Germline loops: CDR1 SGHRS, CDR2 YFSETQ. CDR3: CASSLAGREAGNTIYF. CDR3 bases read: TGCGCCAGCAGCTTGGCCGGCAGGGAGGCTGGAAACACT. The full variable domain, rest sourced from reference TRBV5-1 and TRBJ1-3, is KAGVTQTPRYLIKTRGQQVTLSCSPISGHRSVSWYQQTPGQGLQFLFEYFSETQRNKGNFPGRFSGRQFSNSRSEMNVSTLELGDSALYLCASSLAGREAGNTIYFGEGSWLTVV.

This clone was counted ten times or more. The CDR3 end falls 3 residues outside the read, so it is completed with the germline J gene. The chain has TRBV19 and TRBJ1-4; D gene uncertain. The CDR3 length is 12 residues. V was trimmed by 3 bases and J by 4 bases, leaving 3 bases between them. Germline values: CDR1 LNHDA, CDR2 SQIVND (reference sequence). CDR3: CASSILNEKLFF. CDR3 DNA (partial): TGTGCCAGTAGTATCCTTAATGAAAAA.

This clone was recorded at least ten times. The read falls 3 residues short of the CDR3 end, and the missing part is taken from the germline J gene. V and J are TRBV7-8 and TRBJ2-3; 11 bases are shared with TRBD2. This CDR3 has 16 amino acids. Looked up from germline, CDR1 is SGHVS and CDR2 is FQNEAQ. Unmatched junction bases numbered 4, after V lost 4 bases and J lost 1 base. The CDR3 loop is CASSSWTSGRTDTQYF. The sequenced part of the CDR3 DNA is TGTGCCAGCAGCTCTTGGACTAGCGGGCGCACAGATACG.

This clone came up many times. Read sequence stops 3 residues before the CDR3 end, and the germline J gene provides the missing end. The chain links TRBV30 to TRBJ1-1; D gene unclear. The germline gives CDR1 GTSNPN, CDR2 SVGIG (reference sequence). V was shortened by 0 bases and J by 1 base, with 6 bases between the two germline ends. The CDR3 has 13 amino acids. The CDR3: CAWSVGPNTEAFF. CDR3 DNA, as far as it was read: TGTGCCTGGAGTGTAGGGCCGAACACTGAA.

In this sample, this clone turned up many times. The sequenced CDR3 bases are TGTGCCAGCAGCTTAATGGTAGCGGGAGGAGGTGAG. Its protein is CASSLMVAGGGE. The CDR3, in full, reads CASSLMVAGGGEQFF. V is TRBV7-3 and J is TRBJ2-1; 10 nucleotides line up with TRBD2. From the germline J gene comes the end of the CDR3, since the read stops 3 residues before it. CDR3 length equals 15 residues. Losses at the gene ends were 1 base for V and 9 bases for J; bases not matched to a gene: 6. CDR1 SGHTA and CDR2 FQGTGA come from the germline V gene.

A few counts support this clone. The read ends 3 residues before the CDR3 terminus; that terminus is restored from the germline J gene. The genes are TRBV20-1 and TRBJ2-7; 11 bases map to TRBD2. The germline gives CDR1 DFQATT, CDR2 SNEGSKA (reference sequence). V lost 4 bases to trimming and J lost 6 bases; unmatched junction nucleotides: 14. There are 16 residues in the CDR3. The CDR3 spells CSATGLAVVWGGEQYF. Incomplete CDR3 DNA: TGCAGTGCTACGGGACTAGCGGTGGTCTGGGGCGGCGAG.

This clone was seen at least ten times. The CDR3 here is CAIRRGQTYNEQFF. Incomplete CDR3 DNA: TGTGCCATCAGGAGGGGCCAGACTTACAATGAG. J is TRBJ2-1 and V is TRBV10-3, with D possibly called TRBD1 or TRBD2 (5 bases each). The CDR3 extends 3 residues past the end of the read, so its final part is completed from the germline J gene. Trimming cost V 6 bases and J 4 bases, with 13 bases left between them. CDR1 and CDR2 from the germline V gene are ENHRY and SYGVKD. This CDR3 spans 14 amino acids.

Regarding this clone: The sequenced fragment ends 3 residues before the CDR3 boundary, so the rest is inferred from the germline J gene. This chain joins TRBV20-1 and TRBJ2-5; 11 bases line up with TRBD1. Germline CDR1 DFQATT, CDR2 SNEGSKA (reference sequence). The CDR3 length is 15 residues. J lost 5 bases, V lost 6 bases, and 11 bases had no gene match. The CDR3 loop reads CSANVGTGGRETQYF. CDR3 DNA, as far as it was read: TGCAGTGCCAATGTAGGGACAGGGGGTCGGGAGACC.

This clone was seen at least ten times. CDR3 sequence reads: CASSSPGRERNEQFF. The sequenced part of the CDR3 DNA is TGCGCCAGCAGCTCCCCAGGGAGGGAGAGAAATGAG. The chain has TRBV5-1 and TRBJ2-1; 7 nucleotides agree with TRBD2. The read terminates 3 residues ahead of where the CDR3 ends, so the germline J gene completes it. The V and J ends lost 3 bases and 7 bases, in that order; junction bases with no gene match: 10. Germline V lookup: CDR1 SGHRS, CDR2 YFSETQ. This CDR3 is 15 amino acids long.

This clone showed up many times. The read terminates 3 residues before the CDR3 end, so the remaining end is supplied by the germline J gene. The rearrangement joins TRBV12-3 or TRBV12-4 to TRBJ2-7; 7 bases agree with TRBD1. V lost 5 bases to trimming and J lost 0 bases; unmatched junction nucleotides: 4. CDR3 length equals 14 residues. The sequenced part of the CDR3 DNA is TGTGCCAGCAGTCAGGACAGGAGCTCCTACGAG. It codes for CASSQDRSSYE. In full, the CDR3 is CASSQDRSSYEQYF.

This clone was observed many times. The CDR3 sequence is CASSGGTSGYNEQFF. The sequenced part of the CDR3 DNA is TGTGCCAGCAGCGGCGGGACTAGCGGCTACAATGAG. The V gene is TRBV7-3, the J gene TRBJ2-1; 11 nucleotides align to TRBD2. Read coverage stops 3 residues before the CDR3 terminus; the germline J gene supplies the remainder. The CDR3 length is 15 residues. CDR1 SGHTA and CDR2 FQGTGA come from the germline V gene. Trimming cost V 5 bases and J 3 bases; bases outside gene matches: 3.

This clone was observed at least ten times. The read ends 3 residues shy of where the CDR3 ends; the end is completed using the germline J gene. The rearrangement uses TRBV24-1 and TRBJ2-7; possible D gene TRBD1, 5 bases. Trimming pared 5 bases from V and 4 bases from J, leaving 20 bases between. The V gene's germline CDR1 is KGHDR and CDR2 SFDVKD. The CDR3 runs to 16 residues. The part of the CDR3 DNA that was read is TGTGCCACCAGTGCCCCGGACATCTCTGGGGATTACGAG. Encoded protein: CATSAPDISGDYE. The full CDR3 sequence reads CATSAPDISGDYEQYF.

This clone was recorded many times. The CDR3 extends 3 residues past the end of the read, so its final part is completed from the germline J gene. V and J are TRBV19 and TRBJ1-5; 11 positions match TRBD1. The V segment lost 11 bases and the J segment 6 bases; nucleotides outside the gene matches: 12. This CDR3 comprises 15 residues. The V gene's germline CDR1 is LNHDA and CDR2 SQIVND (reference sequence). CDR3 in amino acids: CASSGGTGGFQPQHF. CDR3 bases read: TGTGCCTCTAGTGGGGGGACAGGGGGTTTTCAGCCC.

This clone was found many times. The CDR3 DNA, read in part, is TGTGCTAGTGGTTTGAACAGGGTTGCTGAA. Residues: CASGLNRVAE. The CDR3 reads in full as CASGLNRVAEAFF. The chain uses TRBV12-5 and TRBJ1-1; TRBD1 might be the D (6 bases). The sequenced fragment ends 3 residues before the CDR3 boundary, so the rest is inferred from the germline J gene. The V gene's germline CDR1 is LGHNT and CDR2 FRNRAP. Trimming shortened V by 2 bases and J by 6 bases, and 10 bases separated the two germline ends. The CDR3 totals 13 residues.

This clone came up many times. The DNA ends 3 residues before the CDR3 does, and the rest of the CDR3 is filled in from the germline J gene. The chain carries TRBV5-1 and TRBJ2-2; 7 nucleotides match TRBD2. This CDR3 region has 15 residues. The trim removed 5 bases at V and 0 bases at J, leaving 4 bases unmatched. Germline V lookup: CDR1 SGHRS, CDR2 YFSETQ. The part of the CDR3 DNA that was read is TGCGCCAGCAGGGCTAGCGGCTCGAACACCGGGGAG. It is translated as CASRASGSNTGE. The whole CDR3 protein is CASRASGSNTGELFF.

This clone appeared a few times. The read finishes 3 residues shy of the CDR3 end, and the germline J gene is used to complete it. This chain links TRBV5-1 with TRBJ1-4; 7 bases align to TRBD1. J was trimmed by 8 bases and V by 0 bases; bases with no gene match: 7. CDR1 and CDR2 (germline): SGHRS, YFSETQ. This CDR3 spans 15 amino acids. CDR3: CASSLGGTVREKLFF. CDR3 DNA (partial): TGCGCCAGCAGCTTGGGTGGGACAGTCAGGGAAAAA.

This clone was recorded many times. The CDR3 end falls 3 residues outside the read, so it is completed with the germline J gene. The chain employs TRBV6-1 and TRBJ2-2, with TRBD1 matching over 11 bases. V trimming: 2 bases; J trimming: 6 bases; junction bases outside the gene matches: 5. The CDR3 totals 16 residues. The V gene's germline CDR1 is MNHNS and CDR2 SASEGT. CDR3: CASSEIWTGGSGELFF. The covered CDR3 bases are TGTGCCAGCAGTGAAATCTGGACAGGGGGCTCCGGGGAG.

The table lists this clone with many counts. The read terminates 3 residues before the CDR3 end, so the remaining end is supplied by the germline J gene. The chain employs TRBV30 and TRBJ1-1; D is uncertain. There are 15 residues in the CDR3. V lost 2 bases and J 1 base, leaving 14 bases between the germline ends. Germline CDR1 reads GTSNPN; CDR2 reads SVGIG (reference sequence). This chain's CDR3 is CAWSYIGRGNTEAFF. CDR3 DNA, as far as it was read: TGTGCCTGGAGTTACATAGGGCGGGGGAACACTGAA.

CDR3 bases read: TGTGCCAGCAGCGCAAAAGGGGATAGCTCCTACAATGAG. Translated, it gives CASSAKGDSSYNE. The CDR3 reads in full as CASSAKGDSSYNEQFF. V is TRBV25-1 and J is TRBJ2-1, with D perhaps TRBD1 (5 bases). The observed sequence ends 3 residues before the CDR3 terminus, with the missing tail filled in from the germline J gene. Germline V lookup: CDR1 MGHDK, CDR2 SYGVNS. CDR3 size: 16 residues. Trimming left V 6 bases short and J 0 bases short, with 15 bases between. The complete variable domain, with remaining parts taken from reference TRBV25-1 and TRBJ2-1, reads EADIYQTPRYLVIGTGKKITLECSQTMGHDKMYWYQQDPGMELHLIHYSYGVNSTEKGDLSSESTVSRIRTEHFPLTLESARPSHTSQYLCASSAKGDSSYNEQFFGPGTRLTVL.

This clone showed up just a few times. A much larger clone lies a single base off, so this may be a read error. The CDR3 end falls 3 residues outside the read, so it is completed with the germline J gene. This sequence joins TRBV30 and TRBJ1-4; D is undetermined. The germline V gene has CDR1 GTSNPN and CDR2 SVGIG (reference sequence). This CDR3 is 14 amino acids long. Partial CDR3 DNA: TGTGCCTGGAGTGTTAACAGAGATAATTCACCA. It is translated as CAWSVNRDNSP. From start to end, the CDR3 is CAWSVNRDNSPLFF. Filled out from reference TRBV30 and TRBJ1-4, the complete variable domain reads SQTIHQWPATLVQPVGSPLSLECTVEGTSNPNLYWYRQAAGRGLQLLFYSVGIGQISSEVPQNLSASRPQDRQFILSSKKLLLSDSGFYLCAWSVNRDNSPLFFGSGTQLSVL.

This clone was observed many times. The read stops 3 residues short of the end of the CDR3; the missing end is completed from the germline J gene. The V and J genes are TRBV7-6 and TRBJ2-3, with TRBD2 matching 12 bases. The CDR3 has 17 amino acids. Germline V CDR1 and CDR2: SGHVS, FNYEAQ. V trimming: 2 bases; J trimming: 2 bases; junction bases outside the gene matches: 5. CDR3 bases read: TGTGCCAGCAGCTTACTAGCGGGGGGGCGAGACACAGATACG. Its translation is CASSLLAGGRDTDT. From start to end, the CDR3 is CASSLLAGGRDTDTQYF.

This clone showed up many times. The CDR3 end is not reached by the read, which stops 3 residues before it; the germline J gene fills it in. The chain recombines TRBV11-2 with TRBJ1-1; 9 nucleotides line up with TRBD1. The germline V gene has CDR1 SGHAT and CDR2 FQNNGV. The CDR3 runs 13 residues. The V and J ends lost 6 bases and 3 bases, in that order; junction bases with no gene match: 2. CDR3 sequence reads: CASRGQGDTEAFF. The part of the CDR3 DNA that was read is TGTGCCAGCAGGGGACAGGGAGACACTGAA.

In its sample, this clone was seen many times. The read halts 3 residues ahead of the CDR3 end, with the missing end drawn from the germline J gene. V and J are TRBV30 and TRBJ1-2; the match to TRBD1 covers 9 bases. This CDR3 contains 12 residues. The V segment lost 5 bases and the J segment 5 bases; nucleotides outside the gene matches: 3. Germline V gene lookup returns CDR1 GTSNPN and CDR2 SVGIG (reference sequence). The part of the CDR3 DNA that was read is TGTGCCTGGGAAGGGACAGGGTATGGC. This encodes CAWEGTGYG. The CDR3, in full, reads CAWEGTGYGYTF.